Shown below are 20 T cell receptor beta chains from a single sample sequenced in a study of T cells in Graves' hyperthyroidism and ophthalmopathy. RNA transcripts provided the source from which TCR beta CDR3 regions were amplified. HTBI primers drove first-round RT-PCR of the TCR CDR3. Using its own MiXCR run on the multiplex PCR reads, TCRdb lists one record per CDR3 protein. Seen here are about 740,000 distinct CDR3 sequences, 12% to 15% observed once, and the top ten hold roughly 10%. The sample comprised blood. The origin of the receptors is a woman in her late teens or twenties with Graves' hyperthyroidism.

V usage is TRBV30 and J usage is TRBJ2-1; D remains ambiguous. Germline CDR1 reads GTSNPN; CDR2 reads SVGIG (reference sequence). The CDR3 sequence is 14 residues long. V was clipped by 5 bases and J by 0 bases, with 11 bases between them. The CDR3 protein is CAWGLGSSYNEQFF. The CDR3 coding sequence is TGTGCCTGGGGGCTCGGAAGCTCCTACAATGAGCAGTTCTTC.

The chain combines TRBV7-9 with TRBJ2-5; D may be TRBD1 (6 bases). Trimming pared 3 bases from V and 5 bases from J, leaving 13 bases between. The CDR3 sequence is 14 residues long. Germline CDR1 reads SEHNR; CDR2 reads FQNEAQ (reference sequence). CDR3 region: CASSLTQGRETQYF. For the CDR3, the DNA is TGTGCCAGCAGCTTGACACAGGGTCGGGAGACCCAGTACTTC.

This clonotype was seen ten or more times. This chain connects TRBV6-2 or TRBV6-3 to TRBJ1-2; 9 positions match TRBD1. The trim removed 6 bases at V and 9 bases at J, leaving 5 bases unmatched. The CDR3 extends over 12 amino acids. Per germline, CDR1 MNHEY and CDR2 SVGEGT. CDR3 sequence (DNA): TGTGCCAGCAGGCCGGGACAGGGTCGCTACACCTTC. Residues: CASRPGQGRYTF.

Regarding this clonotype: Sequence at one end of the junction differs from germline and may be a read error. The rearrangement uses TRBV27 and TRBJ2-2; D gene ambiguous. Germline V gives CDR1 MNHEY, CDR2 SMNVEV (reference sequence). This CDR3 region has 13 residues. The CDR3 reads CASSLFATRELFF. The CDR3 DNA sequence: TGTGCCAGCAGTTTATTTGCCACCCGGGAGCTGTTTTTT.

The table lists this clonotype with many counts. The chain links TRBV6-2 or TRBV6-3 to TRBJ1-5; unclear D gene. Germline V gene data show CDR1 as MNHEY and CDR2 as SVGEGT. The length of the CDR3 is 15 residues. The V end lost 6 bases, the J end lost 7 bases, and 19 bases lay between the germline ends. CDR3 protein: CASRSLLALGQPQHF. The CDR3 DNA reads as TGTGCCAGCAGGTCTCTTTTGGCCCTCGGGCAGCCCCAGCATTTT.

This clonotype showed up many times. J is TRBJ1-1 and V is TRBV7-9, with D maybe TRBD1 (5 bases). Germline V CDR1 and CDR2: SEHNR, FQNEAQ (reference sequence). The CDR3 sequence is 14 residues long. V was clipped by 1 base and J by 5 bases, with 11 bases between them. CDR3: CASSLVGGSTEAFF. The CDR3 DNA reads TGTGCCAGCAGCTTAGTTGGGGGGTCGACTGAAGCTTTCTTT. Together with reference TRBV7-9 and TRBJ1-1, the CDR3 gives the full variable domain: DTGVSQNPRHKITKRGQNVTFRCDPISEHNRLYWYRQTLGQGPEFLTYFQNEAQLEKSRLLSDRFSAERPKGSFSTLEIQRTEQGDSAMYLCASSLVGGSTEAFFGQGTRLTVV.

This clonotype was counted ten times or more. The chain joins TRBV7-2 to TRBJ2-7; the match to TRBD2 covers 8 bases. The CDR3 runs to 14 residues. The germline CDR1 and CDR2 sequences are SGHTA and FQGNSA. J lost 3 bases, V lost 1 base, and 2 bases had no gene match. The CDR3 is CASSLELAGYEQYF. The CDR3 DNA sequence: TGTGCCAGCAGCTTAGAGCTAGCGGGCTACGAGCAGTACTTC.

This clonotype was seen only a few times. This chain connects TRBV10-2 to TRBJ1-1; D may be TRBD1 (5 bases). CDR1 and CDR2 (germline): WSHSY, SAAADI. The CDR3 spans 11 residues. Trimming left V 4 bases short and J 7 bases short, with 7 bases between. The CDR3 loop reads CASSATVEAFF. The CDR3 DNA follows: TGCGCCAGCAGTGCGACAGTTGAAGCTTTCTTT.

V is TRBV5-6 and J is TRBJ2-7; a possible D gene is TRBD2 (5 bases). The CDR3 spans 12 residues. Germline V lookup: CDR1 SGHDT, CDR2 YYEEEE. The germline V and J ends were trimmed by 1 base and 7 bases, with 9 bases remaining between them. CDR3 loop: CASSLSGWEQYF. Written as DNA, the CDR3 is TGTGCCAGCAGCTTGTCGGGGTGGGAGCAGTACTTC.

In this sample, this clonotype turned up a few times. The DNA for the CDR3 is TGTGCCATCAGTGAGTCGAATACAGATACGCAGTATTTT. Translating gives CAISESNTDTQYF. The chain carries TRBV10-3 and TRBJ2-3; no reliable D call. CDR3 length: 13 amino acids. V was cut by 0 bases and J by 3 bases, with 4 bases left in between. Germline loops: CDR1 ENHRY, CDR2 SYGVKD.

Comment on this clonotype: One end of the junction does not line up with germline, which may come from a read error. The V call is TRBV12-3 or TRBV12-4, the J call TRBJ1-4; D ambiguous. CDR3 length: 14 residues. CDR3 residues: CASSFEIGNEKLLF. CDR3 in DNA: TGTGCCAGCAGTTTCGAGATCGGGAATGAAAAACTGCTTTTT.

The chain combines TRBV27 with TRBJ1-2, with D possibly being TRBD1 (6 bases). The CDR3 is 17 amino acids. Trimming shortened V by 6 bases and J by 3 bases, and 23 bases separated the two germline ends. CDR1 is MNHEY and CDR2 is SMNVEV in the germline V gene (reference sequence). This CDR3 reads CASSSLQGGGRDYGYTF. The CDR3 bases are TGTGCCAGCAGCTCACTCCAGGGCGGGGGCAGGGACTATGGCTACACCTTC.

This clonotype was seen more than once but under ten times. This chain uses TRBV5-1 with TRBJ2-5; TRBD2 matches 13 bases. The trim removed 3 bases at V and 4 bases at J, leaving 9 bases unmatched. From germline, CDR1 is SGHRS and CDR2 YFSETQ. The CDR3 spans 17 residues. Written as DNA, the CDR3 is TGCGCCAGCAGCTCCGGGACTAGCGGGACGGAAGGAGAGACCCAGTACTTC. Residues: CASSSGTSGTEGETQYF. Supplemented by reference TRBV5-1 and TRBJ2-5, the full variable domain reads KAGVTQTPRYLIKTRGQQVTLSCSPISGHRSVSWYQQTPGQGLQFLFEYFSETQRNKGNFPGRFSGRQFSNSRSEMNVSTLELGDSALYLCASSSGTSGTEGETQYFGPGTRLLVL.

This clonotype was detected ten times or more. The rearrangement uses TRBV7-2 and TRBJ2-5; possibly TRBD1 for D (5 bases). The germline CDR1 and CDR2 sequences are SGHTA and FQGNSA. With 4 bases removed from V and 5 bases from J, the gap between germline ends came to 8 bases. The CDR3 has 12 amino acids. DNA for the CDR3: TGTGCCAGCAGCTACAAGGGGGAGACCCAGTACTTC. This translates into CASSYKGETQYF.

The table lists this clonotype with many counts. The CDR3 loop reads CASSQAGKRKNEQFF. Written as DNA, the CDR3 is TGTGCCAGCAGCCAAGCCGGAAAGAGGAAGAATGAGCAGTTCTTC. The chain has TRBV3-1 and TRBJ2-1; D is uncertain. This CDR3 spans 15 amino acids. The V gene lost 1 base and the J gene lost 7 bases, with 14 bases spanning the gap. Germline V gene data show CDR1 as LGHDT and CDR2 as YNNKEL (reference sequence).

V and J are TRBV20-1 and TRBJ1-1; D gene unclear. V was shortened by 0 bases and J by 6 bases, with 11 bases between the two germline ends. The germline gives CDR1 DFQATT, CDR2 SNEGSKA (reference sequence). CDR3 size: 13 residues. The DNA for the CDR3 is TGCAGTGCTAGAGAACCAAGGGCGGCTGAAGCTTTCTTT. It is translated as CSAREPRAAEAFF.

This clonotype was picked up many times. This chain connects TRBV11-2 to TRBJ2-1; possible D gene TRBD2, 5 bases. The germline gives CDR1 SGHAT, CDR2 FQNNGV. Trimming cost V 3 bases and J 9 bases, with 15 bases left between them. The CDR3 is 14 residues long. The CDR3 is CASSFYAGGGEQFF. CDR3 coding DNA: TGTGCCAGCAGCTTTTACGCTGGAGGTGGTGAGCAGTTCTTC.

This clonotype was observed a few times. The CDR3 is CASSIFSGTYEQYF. CDR3 coding DNA: TGCGCCAGCAGCATATTTAGCGGGACCTACGAGCAGTACTTC. The J gene is TRBJ2-7, the V gene TRBV5-1; 8 bases agree with TRBD2. V shed 4 bases and J 2 bases; nucleotides not matched to a gene: 5. This CDR3 is built from 14 residues. Germline values: CDR1 SGHRS, CDR2 YFSETQ.

This clonotype showed up many times. The rearrangement links TRBV11-2 to TRBJ2-3; 8 positions match TRBD2. The CDR3 runs to 18 residues. V shed 5 bases, J shed 0 bases, and the junction held 13 bases outside the gene matches. CDR1 and CDR2 (germline): SGHAT, FQNNGV. CDR3 DNA sequence: TGTGCCAGCAGCCCTAAGCCCCCCACTAGCGGAAGCACAGATACGCAGTATTTT. Amino acids: CASSPKPPTSGSTDTQYF.

The sample holds a few counts of this clonotype. The chain combines TRBV10-3 with TRBJ2-1; 10 bases are shared with TRBD2. V lost 3 bases, J lost 9 bases, and 8 bases stayed unmatched. The CDR3 is 15 residues long. Germline V lookup: CDR1 ENHRY, CDR2 SYGVKD. The chain's CDR3 is CAISEGLAGVGEQFF. CDR3 DNA: TGTGCCATCAGTGAAGGTCTAGCGGGAGTGGGTGAGCAGTTCTTC.